This T cell receptor (beta chain) was sequenced for a study of response to subunit inactivated influenza vaccine. This clonotype showed up just a few times. Each CDR3 protein is one row after TCRdb ran MiXCR on the RT-PCR reads. This table has about 650,000 distinct CDR3 sequences, 14% appearing once. Germline V CDR1 and CDR2: KGHSH, LQKENI. The V gene lost 0 bases and the J gene lost 4 bases, with 9 bases spanning the gap. This CDR3 is 14 amino acids long. The chain couples TRBV18 to TRBJ2-5; D is uncertain. The specimen comprised PBMCs from blood, sampled around 15 days before vaccination. This receptor was taken from a man aged 50 or older who received an inactivated influenza vaccine. CDR3 nucleotide sequence: TGTGCCAGCTCACCACCCGCCAGCTTAGAGACCCAGTACTTC. Its translation: CASSPPASLETQYF.